The 9 T cell receptor beta chains below were found in one sample sequenced in a study of regulatory T cells in long-lasting Graves disease. This sample's time point: newly diagnosed GD, antithyroid drugs for less than 3 months. TCR sequences were obtained from RNA taken from PBMCs. Investigators prepared the TCR beta libraries by applying iRepertoire HTBI primers and Arm-PCR of CDR3 regions. Via MiXCR, TCRdb re-called the multiplex PCR reads, giving one row per CDR3 protein. The sample lists roughly 410,000 distinct CDR3 sequences, about 15% occurring once. These data were also filed under a second study, of T cells in Graves' hyperthyroidism and ophthalmopathy.

This material consisted of peripheral blood mononuclear cells (PBMCs), taken at new diagnosis, from a patient treated with antithyroid drugs. Receptors originate from a woman aged 40 to 50 with Graves disease.

This clonotype has just a few counts. J is TRBJ2-1 and V is TRBV3-1; the match to TRBD2 covers 11 bases. With 4 bases clipped from V and 0 bases from J, the junction kept 5 bases outside the gene matches. This CDR3 has 17 amino acids. Germline lookup yields CDR1 LGHDT and CDR2 YNNKEL (reference sequence). CDR3 sequence reads: CASSPRLAGSSYNEQFF. CDR3 nucleotide sequence: TGTGCCAGCAGCCCGAGACTAGCGGGGAGCTCCTACAATGAGCAGTTCTTC.

The table lists this clonotype with a few counts. V is TRBV18 and J is TRBJ2-4; 11 nucleotides align to TRBD2. This CDR3 is 21 amino acids long. The ends lost 0 bases at V and 1 base at J; junction bases unmatched: 14. Germline-derived CDR1 and CDR2 are KGHSH and LQKENI. The CDR3 nucleotides read TGTGCCAGCTCACCACCGATGACTAGCGGGAACCGTCCATCGGCCAAAAACATTCAGTACTTC. Protein: CASSPPMTSGNRPSAKNIQYF.

This clonotype was seen at least ten times. V gene TRBV9 combines with J gene TRBJ1-1; 11 bases match TRBD1. The germline CDR1 and CDR2 sequences are SGDLS and YYNGEE. V lost 2 bases, J lost 2 bases, and 2 bases stayed unmatched. The CDR3 length is 15 residues. CDR3 in amino acids: CASSVGQGANTEAFF. The CDR3 nucleotides read TGTGCCAGCAGCGTCGGACAGGGGGCCAACACTGAAGCTTTCTTT.

This clonotype was detected only a few times. The genes are TRBV15 and TRBJ2-1; D not resolved. The CDR3 has 14 residues. CDR1 is LNHNV and CDR2 is YYDKDF in the germline V gene (reference sequence). Trimming cost V 1 base and J 10 bases, with 14 bases left between them. CDR3 sequence (DNA): TGTGCCACCAGCAGAGGGATCGGCGGCTGGGAGCAGTTCTTC. Its protein product is CATSRGIGGWEQFF.

This clonotype was counted at least ten times. The genes are TRBV12-3 or TRBV12-4 and TRBJ1-5, with D possibly matching TRBD1 (6 bases). The CDR3 has 14 residues. V lost 2 bases and J 6 bases, leaving 11 bases between the germline ends. The CDR3 spells CASSLRGSSQPQHF. The CDR3 DNA follows: TGTGCCAGCAGTTTAAGGGGGAGTTCTCAGCCCCAGCATTTT.

The chain couples TRBV29-1 to TRBJ2-1, with TRBD2 identical over 7 bases. V gave up 7 bases and J gave up 9 bases; unmatched junction bases: 9. The CDR3 is 12 residues long. Germline assignment: CDR1 SQVTM and CDR2 ANQGSEA. CDR3 sequence (DNA): TGCAGCGGGGGAGCTAGCGGCATTGAGCAGTTCTTC. Translated, it gives CSGGASGIEQFF.

The chain employs TRBV19 and TRBJ1-1; a weak D match, TRBD1 (5 bases). V dropped 3 bases and J dropped 3 bases, with 11 bases sitting between them. The length of the CDR3 is 14 residues. The germline V gene encodes CDR1 LNHDA and CDR2 SQIVND (reference sequence). The CDR3 loop reads CASSIGGTYTEAFF. The CDR3 nucleotides are TGTGCCAGTAGTATTGGGGGGACCTACACTGAAGCTTTCTTT.

This clonotype has at least ten counts. The chain uses TRBV4-1 and TRBJ1-1, with D tentatively TRBD1 (5 bases). Germline V gene sequence: CDR1 MGHRA, CDR2 YSYEKL. The ends were cut back, 0 bases at V and 3 bases at J, with 11 bases in the middle. This CDR3 has 15 residues. The CDR3 region is CASSQDPGGYTEAFF. In nucleotides, the CDR3 is TGCGCCAGCAGCCAAGATCCGGGGGGTTACACTGAAGCTTTCTTT.

The gene calls are TRBV19 and TRBJ2-1; TRBD1 matches at 8 bases. V shed 4 bases and J 8 bases; nucleotides not matched to a gene: 7. From germline, CDR1 is LNHDA and CDR2 SQIVND (reference sequence). This CDR3 has 14 residues. The chain's CDR3 is CASSSGQGADEQFF. As DNA, the CDR3 is TGTGCCAGTAGTAGTGGACAGGGTGCTGATGAGCAGTTCTTC.